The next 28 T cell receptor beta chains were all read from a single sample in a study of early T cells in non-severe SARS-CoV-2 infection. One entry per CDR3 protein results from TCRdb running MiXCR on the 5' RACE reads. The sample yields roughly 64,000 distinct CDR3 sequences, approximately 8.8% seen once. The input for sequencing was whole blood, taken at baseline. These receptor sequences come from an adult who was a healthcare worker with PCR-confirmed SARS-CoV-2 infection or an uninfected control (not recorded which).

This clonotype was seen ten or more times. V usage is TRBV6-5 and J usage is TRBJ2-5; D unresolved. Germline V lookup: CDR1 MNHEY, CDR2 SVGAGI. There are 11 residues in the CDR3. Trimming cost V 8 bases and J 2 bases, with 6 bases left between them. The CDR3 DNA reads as TGTGCCAGCCGCCGGCAAGAGACCCAGTACTTC. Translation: CASRRQETQYF.

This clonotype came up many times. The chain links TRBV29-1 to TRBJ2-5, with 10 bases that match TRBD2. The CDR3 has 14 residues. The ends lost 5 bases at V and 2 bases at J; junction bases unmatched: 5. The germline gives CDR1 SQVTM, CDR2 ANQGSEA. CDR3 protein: CSVSRTSGQETQYF. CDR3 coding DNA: TGCAGCGTTTCCAGGACTAGCGGACAAGAGACCCAGTACTTC. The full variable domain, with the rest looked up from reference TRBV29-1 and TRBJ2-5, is SAVISQKPSRDICQRGTSLTIQCQVDSQVTMMFWYRQQPGQSLTLIATANQGSEATYESGFVIDKFPISRPNLTFSTLTVSNMSPEDSSIYLCSVSRTSGQETQYFGPGTRLLVL.

The CDR3 DNA follows: TGTGCCAGCAGCCTCCTACAGGCCACTGAAGCTTTCTTT. Residues: CASSLLQATEAFF. This chain links TRBV11-1 with TRBJ1-1; a weak D match, TRBD1 (5 bases). This CDR3 region has 13 residues. Germline V gene lookup returns CDR1 SGHAT and CDR2 FQDESV (reference sequence). V shed 5 bases and J shed 4 bases, with 11 bases lying between them.

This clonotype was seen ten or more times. In nucleotides, the CDR3 is TGTGCCAGCAGTTATGTGTTAGCGGTTAACACCGGGGAGCTGTTTTTT. It encodes CASSYVLAVNTGELFF. V gene TRBV6-6 combines with J gene TRBJ2-2; D is possibly TRBD2 (6 bases). This CDR3 is 16 amino acids long. Germline V CDR1 and CDR2: MNHNY, SVGAGI (reference sequence). V lost 3 bases and J lost 2, with 13 bases in between.

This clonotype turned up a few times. The CDR3 here is CSVGRSGTDTQYF. In DNA form, the CDR3 reads TGCAGCGTTGGGAGGAGCGGCACAGATACGCAGTATTTT. The chain couples TRBV29-1 to TRBJ2-3; TRBD2 is a possible D gene (5 bases). Germline CDR1 reads SQVTM; CDR2 reads ANQGSEA. The CDR3 is 13 amino acids. The V gene lost 4 bases and the J gene lost 1 base, with 9 bases spanning the gap.

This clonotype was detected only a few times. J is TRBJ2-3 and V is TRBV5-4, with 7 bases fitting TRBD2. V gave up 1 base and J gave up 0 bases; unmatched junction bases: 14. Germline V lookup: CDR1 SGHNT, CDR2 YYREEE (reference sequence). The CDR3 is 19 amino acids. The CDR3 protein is CASSLPLGGTPRSTDTQYF. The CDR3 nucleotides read TGTGCCAGCAGCTTGCCACTGGGGGGGACCCCGAGAAGCACAGATACGCAGTATTTT.

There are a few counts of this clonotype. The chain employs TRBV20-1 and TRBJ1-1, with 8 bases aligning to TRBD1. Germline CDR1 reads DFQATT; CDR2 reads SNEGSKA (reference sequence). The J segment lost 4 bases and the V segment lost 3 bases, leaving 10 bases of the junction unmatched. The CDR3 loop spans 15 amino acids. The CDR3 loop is CSARDRVRTGTEAFF. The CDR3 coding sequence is TGCAGTGCTAGGGACAGGGTAAGGACGGGCACTGAAGCTTTCTTT.

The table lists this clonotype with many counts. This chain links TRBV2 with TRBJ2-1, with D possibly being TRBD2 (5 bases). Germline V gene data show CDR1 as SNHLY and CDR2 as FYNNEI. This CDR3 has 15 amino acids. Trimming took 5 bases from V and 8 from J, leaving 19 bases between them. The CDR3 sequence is CASSPGYFSGDEQFF. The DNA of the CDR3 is TGTGCCAGCAGTCCGGGGTACTTCAGCGGAGATGAGCAGTTCTTC.

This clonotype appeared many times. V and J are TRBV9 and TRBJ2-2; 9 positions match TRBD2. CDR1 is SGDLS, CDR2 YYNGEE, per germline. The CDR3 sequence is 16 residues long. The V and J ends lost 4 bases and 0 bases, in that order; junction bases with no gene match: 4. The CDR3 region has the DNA TGTGCCAGCAGCCGGGGACTAGCCCCGAACACCGGGGAGCTGTTTTTT. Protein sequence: CASSRGLAPNTGELFF.

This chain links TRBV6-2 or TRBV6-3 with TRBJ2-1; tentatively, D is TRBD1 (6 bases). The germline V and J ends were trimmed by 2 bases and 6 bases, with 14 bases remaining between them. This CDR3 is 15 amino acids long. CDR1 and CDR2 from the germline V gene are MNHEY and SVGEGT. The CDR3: CASSYLMQGINEQFF. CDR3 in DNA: TGTGCCAGCAGTTACCTCATGCAGGGGATCAATGAGCAGTTCTTC.

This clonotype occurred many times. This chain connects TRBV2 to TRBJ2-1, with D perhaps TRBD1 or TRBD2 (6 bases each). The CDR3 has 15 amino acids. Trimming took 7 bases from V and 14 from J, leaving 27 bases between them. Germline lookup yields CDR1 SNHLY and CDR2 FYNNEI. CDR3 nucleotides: TGTGCCAGCACTACGACAGGTACCGTGGGACTCCCCAAGTTCTTC. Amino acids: CASTTTGTVGLPKFF.

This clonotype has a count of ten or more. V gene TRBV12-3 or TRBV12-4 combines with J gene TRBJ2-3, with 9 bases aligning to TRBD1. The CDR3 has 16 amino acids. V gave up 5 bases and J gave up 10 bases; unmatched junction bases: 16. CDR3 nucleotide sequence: TGTGCCAGCAGTCTCGGACAGGGGATCCTCTCAAGGGCGCAGTATTTT. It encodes CASSLGQGILSRAQYF.

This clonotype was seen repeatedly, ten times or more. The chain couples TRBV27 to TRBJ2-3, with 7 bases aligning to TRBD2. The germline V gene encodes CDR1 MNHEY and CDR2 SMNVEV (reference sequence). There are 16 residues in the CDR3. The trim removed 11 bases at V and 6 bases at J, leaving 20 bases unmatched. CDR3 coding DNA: TGTGCCCGAAAACCTTCATGGGCGGGAGTAAGTGATACGCAGTATTTT. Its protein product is CARKPSWAGVSDTQYF.

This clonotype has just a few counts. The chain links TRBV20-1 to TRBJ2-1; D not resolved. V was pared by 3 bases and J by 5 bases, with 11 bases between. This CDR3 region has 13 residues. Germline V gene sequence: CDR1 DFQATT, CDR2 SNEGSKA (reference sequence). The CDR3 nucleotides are TGCAGTGCTAGCTTTTGGCGACACAATGAGCAGTTCTTC. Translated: CSASFWRHNEQFF.

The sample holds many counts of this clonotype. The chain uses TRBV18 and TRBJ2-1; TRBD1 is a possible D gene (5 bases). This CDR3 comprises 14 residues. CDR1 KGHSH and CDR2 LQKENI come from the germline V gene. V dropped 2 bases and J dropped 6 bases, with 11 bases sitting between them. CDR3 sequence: CASSPIRDSNEQFF. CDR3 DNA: TGTGCCAGCTCACCAATTCGAGACAGCAATGAGCAGTTCTTC.

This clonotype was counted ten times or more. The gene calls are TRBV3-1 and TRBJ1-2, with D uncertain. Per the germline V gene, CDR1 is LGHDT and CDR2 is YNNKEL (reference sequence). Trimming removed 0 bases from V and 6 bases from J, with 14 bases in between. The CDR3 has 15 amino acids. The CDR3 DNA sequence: TGTGCCAGCAGCCAAGAAAGACAAGGGTATAATGGCTACACCTTC. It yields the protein CASSQERQGYNGYTF.

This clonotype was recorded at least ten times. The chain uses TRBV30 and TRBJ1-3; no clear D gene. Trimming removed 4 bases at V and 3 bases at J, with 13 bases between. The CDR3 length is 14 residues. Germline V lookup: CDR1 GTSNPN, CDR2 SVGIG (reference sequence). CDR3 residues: CAWKSGPYGNTIYF. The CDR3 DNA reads TGTGCCTGGAAATCCGGACCATATGGAAACACCATATATTTT.

CDR3 nucleotides: TGTGCCAGCAGCCGACCGCTAGCGCAGAGGACCCAAGAGACCCAGTACTTC. It translates to CASSRPLAQRTQETQYF. V usage is TRBV5-5 and J usage is TRBJ2-5; possibly TRBD2 for D (6 bases). The germline V gene has CDR1 SGHKS and CDR2 YYEKEE (reference sequence). Trimming stripped 4 bases from V and 1 base from J, with 20 bases between. The CDR3 extends over 17 amino acids.

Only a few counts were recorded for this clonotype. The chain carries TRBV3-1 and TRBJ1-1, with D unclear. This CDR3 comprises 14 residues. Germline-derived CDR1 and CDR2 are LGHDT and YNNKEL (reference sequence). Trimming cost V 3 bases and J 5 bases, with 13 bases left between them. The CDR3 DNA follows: TGTGCCAGCAGCCAGGGCTCAGGAGGGACTGAAGCTTTCTTT. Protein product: CASSQGSGGTEAFF. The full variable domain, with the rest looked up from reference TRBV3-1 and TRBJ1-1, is DTAVSQTPKYLVTQMGNDKSIKCEQNLGHDTMYWYKQDSKKFLKIMFSYNNKELIINETVPNRFSPKSPDKAHLNLHINSLELGDSAVYFCASSQGSGGTEAFFGQGTRLTVV.

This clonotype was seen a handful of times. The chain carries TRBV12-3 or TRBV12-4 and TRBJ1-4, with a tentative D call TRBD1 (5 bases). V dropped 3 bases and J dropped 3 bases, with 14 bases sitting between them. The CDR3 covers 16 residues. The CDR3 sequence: CASSFSYVGANEKLFF. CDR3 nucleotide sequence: TGTGCCAGCAGTTTTTCGTACGTGGGGGCTAATGAAAAACTGTTTTTT.

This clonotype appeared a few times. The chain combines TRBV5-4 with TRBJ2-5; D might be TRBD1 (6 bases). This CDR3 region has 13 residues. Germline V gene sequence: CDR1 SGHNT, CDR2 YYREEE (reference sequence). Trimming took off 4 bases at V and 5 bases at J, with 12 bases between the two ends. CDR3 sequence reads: CASSPTGTETQYF. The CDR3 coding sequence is TGTGCCAGCAGCCCCACAGGGACGGAGACCCAGTACTTC.

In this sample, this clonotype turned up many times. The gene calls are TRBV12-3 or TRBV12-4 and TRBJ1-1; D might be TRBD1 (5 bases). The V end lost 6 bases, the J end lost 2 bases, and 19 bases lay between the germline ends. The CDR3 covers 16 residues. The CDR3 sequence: CASSRKGGGSNTEAFF. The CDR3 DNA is TGTGCCAGCAGCCGCAAGGGCGGGGGTTCTAACACTGAAGCTTTCTTT.

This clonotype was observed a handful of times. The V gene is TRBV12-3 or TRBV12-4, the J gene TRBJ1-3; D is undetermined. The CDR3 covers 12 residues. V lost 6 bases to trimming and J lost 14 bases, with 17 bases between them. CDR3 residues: CASSSSGSGLYF. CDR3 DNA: TGTGCCAGCAGCTCCTCGGGCTCCGGGTTATATTTT.

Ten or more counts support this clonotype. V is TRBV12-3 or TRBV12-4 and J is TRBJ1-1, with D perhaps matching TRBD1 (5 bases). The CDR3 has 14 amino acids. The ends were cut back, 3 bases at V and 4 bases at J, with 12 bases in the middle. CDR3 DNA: TGTGCCAGCAGTTTTTCAGGGTACCTCACTGAAGCTTTCTTT. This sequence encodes CASSFSGYLTEAFF.

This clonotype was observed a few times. DNA for the CDR3: TGTGCCAGCAGCTTGGTCCGGACAGGGGGCAAGGATACGCAGTATTTT. It translates to CASSLVRTGGKDTQYF. The V gene is TRBV5-4, the J gene TRBJ2-3, with 11 bases aligning to TRBD1. J gave up 6 bases and V 0 bases, and 6 bases lay outside the gene matches. CDR1 is SGHNT, CDR2 YYREEE, per germline (reference sequence). The CDR3 is 16 amino acids.

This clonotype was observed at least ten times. CDR3 in DNA: TGCAGCGTTGTCGGGGCGGGAGGTATATCCGGGGAGCTGTTTTTT. This encodes CSVVGAGGISGELFF. The gene calls are TRBV29-1 and TRBJ2-2, with TRBD2 matching 8 bases. The CDR3 has 15 residues. The ends lost 4 bases at V and 6 bases at J; junction bases unmatched: 10. Germline CDR1 is SQVTM and CDR2 is ANQGSEA.

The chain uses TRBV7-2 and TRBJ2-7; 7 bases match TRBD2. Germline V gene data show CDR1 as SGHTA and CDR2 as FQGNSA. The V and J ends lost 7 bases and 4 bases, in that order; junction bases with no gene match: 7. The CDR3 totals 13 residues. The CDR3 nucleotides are TGTGCCAGCACCTGGACTAGTAGGTACGAGCAGTACTTC. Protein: CASTWTSRYEQYF. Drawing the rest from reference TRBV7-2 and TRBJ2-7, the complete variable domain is GAGVSQSPSNKVTEKGKDVELRCDPISGHTALYWYRQSLGQGLEFLIYFQGNSAPDKSGLPSDRFSAERTGGSVSTLTIQRTQQEDSAVYLCASTWTSRYEQYFGPGTRLTVT.

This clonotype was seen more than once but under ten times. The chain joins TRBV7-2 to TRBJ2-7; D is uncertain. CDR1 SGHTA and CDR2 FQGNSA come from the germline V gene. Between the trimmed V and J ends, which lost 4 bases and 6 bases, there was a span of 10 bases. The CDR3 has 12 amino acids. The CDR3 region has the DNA TGTGCCAGCAGCTCCCTACACGGCGAGCAGTACTTC. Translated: CASSSLHGEQYF.